This T cell receptor (beta chain) was sequenced for a study of T cell repertoires in cytomegalovirus infection. Whole-study context: Recently identified HLA-C-restricted and well-studied HLA-B-restricted CMV epitopes were used. Indications came from public TCR beta signatures; they pointed to CMV infection and to a matching HLA type. Findings and caveats of the study: HLA-C-restricted, CMV-specific TCR beta clonotypes were dominant ex vivo. Carriers of CMV and the relevant HLA type were discriminated by public TCR beta frequency.

Trimming pared 3 bases from V and 2 bases from J, leaving 14 bases between. This CDR3 region has 15 residues. Germline V gene data show CDR1 as MNHNY and CDR2 as SVGAGI (reference sequence). Of note for this clonotype: Its matching antigen is unknown.

Each CDR3 protein gets one entry after TCRdb re-called the reads with MiXCR. The sample includes approximately 310,000 distinct CDR3 sequences, approximately 25% of them seen just once. The source of this sequence is a human donor in good health (CMV status not recorded). Some clones in this sample may be carry-over from other donors' samples. The chain recombines TRBV6-6 with TRBJ2-7; D is perhaps TRBD1 or TRBD2 (5 bases each). The sample was cultured PBMCs, taken from culture after CMV antigen stimulation. This CDR3 reads CASSYPGAGPYEQYF. CDR3 DNA: TGTGCCAGCAGTTATCCCGGGGCAGGTCCCTACGAGCAGTACTTC.